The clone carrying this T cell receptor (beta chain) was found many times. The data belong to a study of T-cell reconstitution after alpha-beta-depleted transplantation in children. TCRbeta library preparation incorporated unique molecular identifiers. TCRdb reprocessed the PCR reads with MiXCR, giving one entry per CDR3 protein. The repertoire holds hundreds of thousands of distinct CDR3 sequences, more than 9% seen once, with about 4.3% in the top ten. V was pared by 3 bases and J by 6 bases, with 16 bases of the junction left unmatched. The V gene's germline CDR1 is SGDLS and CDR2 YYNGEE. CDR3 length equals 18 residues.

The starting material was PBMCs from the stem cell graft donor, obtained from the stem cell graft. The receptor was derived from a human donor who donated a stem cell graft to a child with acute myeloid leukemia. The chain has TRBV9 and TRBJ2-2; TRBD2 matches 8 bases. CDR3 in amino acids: CASSAQRLPGLVSGELFF. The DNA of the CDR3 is TGTGCCAGCAGCGCGCAAAGGCTACCGGGACTAGTGTCCGGGGAGCTGTTTTTT.